This T cell receptor (beta chain) was observed in a study of Ad26.COV2.S vaccination and SARS-CoV-2 variants (dated by TCRdb to the early 2020s). For context, the study as a whole: Donors in the vaccine arm were drawn from COV1001, a multicentre, randomized, double-blind, placebo-controlled phase I-IIa trial testing Ad26.COV2.S in healthy adults. Ad26.COV2.S was administered intramuscularly at a dose of 5x10^10 or 1x10^11 viral particles, either as one shot or as two shots given 56 days apart. TCRbeta repertoire sequencing was used to assess the specificity and breadth of SARS-CoV-2-reactive T cell receptors after Ad26.COV2.S vaccination. A total of about 30 samples were included in the TCR-sequenced set, comprising 19 Ad26.COV2.S vaccine recipients, 5 placebo recipients and 8 SARS-CoV-2 convalescent individuals. Participants in the trial were split at random into five groups of five each, receiving low-dose or high-dose Ad26.COV2.S once or twice, or else placebo on both occasions. Throughout the experiments and outcome assessment, investigators stayed blinded to trial group allocation.

The immunoSEQ Assay was used to sequence TCRbeta CDR3 regions. After extraction, genomic DNA underwent amplification by bias-controlled multiplex PCR, followed by high-throughput sequencing. The study's processing was this. Collapsing and filtering of sequences were performed to quantify the absolute abundance of each unique TCRbeta CDR3 region. T cell fraction was estimated by normalizing TCRbeta template counts to usable DNA, with usable DNA measured through amplification of reference genes found in all nucleated cells. Repertoire TCRs were annotated as SARS-CoV-2-specific by exact matching of V gene, CDR3 amino acid sequence and J gene to a known reactive TCR set. The reference SARS-CoV-2 TCR set was derived from MIRA and filtered for enrichment in COVID-19-positive ImmuneCODE repertoires, a step that removed public or cross-reactive TCRs. Using the MIRA antigens, annotated TCRs were further analysed by specific ORF or by position within an ORF. Breadth was defined as annotated unique rearrangements over total unique productive rearrangements; depth was the summed frequency of those rearrangements. Group comparisons of TCR breadth used two-sided Wilcoxon rank-sum tests. The source is immuneACCESS, and TCRdb retained only in-frame sequences with V and J called. Part of the clones is not carried over; for the studies checked, unresolved V genes explain less than half of this, and the remainder is unexplained. The V and J calls and clone size are taken from that table; D and trimming were inferred from the DNA. Within this sample are approximately 400,000 clones, with about 80% of them counted one time only. About 7.1% of the sample comes from the top ten.

This sample's treatment or condition label indicates: around 19 received Ad26.COV2.S at low or high dose, single or two shots; roughly 5 received placebo; per-sample allocation not given. For vaccine and placebo recipients, the sequenced repertoires came from samples collected on day 63 after the first injection. In Cohort 1b, fewer than 30 adults aged 18-55 years were enrolled at a single site in Boston, USA, between 29 July and 7 August 2020. Ad26.COV2.S was a replication-incompetent adenovirus type 26 vector that expressed a prefusion-stabilized SARS-CoV-2 spike protein derived from the original Wuhan strain. A remark on this clone: Its antigen remains unidentified. No base qualities exist here, and no much larger clone lies one base off it.

The germline ends are 14 bases apart after V is trimmed by 4 bases and J by 0 bases. The CDR3 contains 16 residues, cysteine and phenylalanine counted. The CDR3 DNA has 48 bases and is translated from base 1. As encoded in the germline V gene, CDR1 is SGDLS while CDR2 is YYNGEE. What the research found in general, with its limitations: The authors noted that the TCR breadth and depth analyses may have underestimated total T cell responses. Higher spike-specific TCR breadth was observed in Ad26.COV2.S recipients than in placebo recipients (P = 0.0014). The study was not powered to compare responses between vaccine doses or regimens. Comparable non-spike TCR breadth was observed between vaccine and placebo recipients, consistent with only spike being contained in the vaccine. Substantial breadth of spike-specific CD8+ and CD4+ T cell responses was reported after vaccination.

The clonotype comes from a person aged 18-60 years who received the Ad26.COV2.S COVID-19 vaccine or a placebo. The material sequenced was peripheral blood, taken in a trial of Ad26.COV2.S vaccine versus placebo. The chain joins TRBV9 to TRBJ1-3; a tentative D call is TRBD1 (5 bases match). The CDR3 in this case is CASSWDGSTSGNTIYF. The base sequence is TGTGCCAGCAGCTGGGACGGATCCACCTCTGGAAACACCATATATTTT.